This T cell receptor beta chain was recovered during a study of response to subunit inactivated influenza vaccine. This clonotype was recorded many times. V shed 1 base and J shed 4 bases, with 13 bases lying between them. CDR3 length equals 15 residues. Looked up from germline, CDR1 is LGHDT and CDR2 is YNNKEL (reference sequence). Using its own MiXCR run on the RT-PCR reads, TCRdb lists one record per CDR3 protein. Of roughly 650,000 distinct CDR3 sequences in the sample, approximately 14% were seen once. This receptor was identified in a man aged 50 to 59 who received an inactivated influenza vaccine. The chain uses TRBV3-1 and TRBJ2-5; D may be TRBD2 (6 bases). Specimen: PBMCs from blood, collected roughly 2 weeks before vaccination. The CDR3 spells CASSQGIAAGETQYF. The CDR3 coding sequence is TGTGCCAGCAGCCAAGGTATAGCGGCCGGAGAGACCCAGTACTTC.